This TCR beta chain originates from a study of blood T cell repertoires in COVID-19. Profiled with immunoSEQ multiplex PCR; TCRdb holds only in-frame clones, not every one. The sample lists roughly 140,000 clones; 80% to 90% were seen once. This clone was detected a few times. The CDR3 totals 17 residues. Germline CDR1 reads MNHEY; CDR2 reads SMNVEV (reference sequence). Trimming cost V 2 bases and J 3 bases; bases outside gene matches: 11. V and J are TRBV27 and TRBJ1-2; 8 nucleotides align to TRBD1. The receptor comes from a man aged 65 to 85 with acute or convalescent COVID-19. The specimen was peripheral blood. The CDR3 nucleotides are TGTGCCAGCAGTTTAAGGTTGGACAGGGTGTATGACTATGGCTACACCTTC. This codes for CASSLRLDRVYDYGYTF.